The 3 T cell receptor beta chains below come from one sample, sequenced in a study of blood T cell repertoires in COVID-19. Sequencing was performed with immunoSEQ multiplex PCR; in TCRdb, only in-frame clones are kept and a portion is missing. Of under 300,000 clones listed, around 82% are singletons. Sample: peripheral blood. Receptor source: a woman aged 45-65 years who had recovered from COVID-19.

This chain links TRBV5-6 with TRBJ2-1; TRBD2 matches 10 bases. Trimming at V came to 4 bases and at J to 4 bases, leaving 8 bases not matched to a gene. The CDR3 runs 16 residues. Germline CDR1 and CDR2: SGHDT and YYEEEE. CDR3 bases: TGTGCCAGCAGCCTACAACTAGCGGGGATGTACAATGAGCAGTTCTTC. Translation: CASSLQLAGMYNEQFF.

This sequence joins TRBV28 and TRBJ1-4, with D possibly being TRBD1 (5 bases). Trimming took off 7 bases at V and 8 bases at J, with 20 bases between the two ends. The CDR3 contains 15 residues. Germline loops: CDR1 MDHEN, CDR2 SYDVKM. The CDR3 reads CASISSGGVREKLFF. CDR3 nucleotides: TGTGCCAGCATTTCTTCGGGGGGGGTGAGGGAAAAACTGTTTTTT.

The rearrangement joins TRBV18 to TRBJ2-1; tentatively, D is TRBD2 (5 bases). This CDR3 is 16 amino acids long. The germline V gene has CDR1 KGHSH and CDR2 LQKENI. V was pared by 2 bases and J by 1 base, with 12 bases between. The CDR3: CASSPKEERSYNEQFF. In DNA form, the CDR3 reads TGTGCCAGCTCACCAAAGGAGGAGAGGTCCTACAATGAGCAGTTCTTC.